The rows below give T cell receptor beta chains drawn from one sample of a study of identical twins. MiXCR was run by TCRdb on the 5' RACE reads, yielding one entry per CDR3 protein. In the table there are around 250,000 distinct CDR3 sequences, roughly 13% of which are singletons. The data also belong to a second study, concerning yellow fever vaccine responses in identical twins.

The material sequenced was memory (CD45RO+) T cells sorted from blood. Source of these receptors: a woman aged 18-35 years in good health. Both conserved end residues are part of each CDR3. D genes are given only for firm matches. Rows give clone size only sometimes, using once, few, many, or a class for an expanded clone.

J gene,D gene,clone size,V gene,CDR3 DNA,CDR3 protein
TRBJ2-5,-,-,TRBV2,TGTGCCAGCAGTGGGATTGGTGGGTTTTCAGAGACCCAGTACTTC,CASSGIGGFSETQYF
TRBJ2-5,-,few,TRBV2,TGTGCCAGCAGTGAAGGGATTAGGTCCGAAGAGACCCAGTACTTC,CASSEGIRSEETQYF
TRBJ2-3,-,few,TRBV6-2/TRBV6-3,TGTGCCAGCAGACCCTGGGGCAGCTTGAGCACAGATACGCAGTATTTT,CASRPWGSLSTDTQYF
TRBJ2-3,-,few,TRBV25-1,TGTGCCAGCAGTGATCCCCTCAAAACCATGGACACGCAGTATTTT,CASSDPLKTMDTQYF
TRBJ1-2,-,few,TRBV2,TGTGCCAGCACTCCCCAGGGGCGGCATGGCTACACCTTC,CASTPQGRHGYTF
TRBJ2-1,TRBD2,-,TRBV20-1,TGCAGTGCTAGAGCGATAACTAGCGGGGACTACAATGAGCAGTTCTTC,CSARAITSGDYNEQFF
TRBJ2-1,TRBD1,-,TRBV12-3/TRBV12-4,TGTGCCAGCAGGTTTGGGACAGGGCGCAATGAGCAGTTCTTC,CASRFGTGRNEQFF
TRBJ2-7,-,few,TRBV20-1,TGCAGTGCTAGTACGGCCGTCTACGAGCAGTACTTC,CSASTAVYEQYF
TRBJ2-1,-,-,TRBV29-1,TGCAGCTCCCAGACAGGCCTTACCTACAATGAGCAGTTCTTC,CSSQTGLTYNEQFF
TRBJ2-7,TRBD1,-,TRBV28,TGTGCCAGCAGTTCCCCAAGGGGGACAGGCTCCGAGCAGTACTTC,CASSSPRGTGSEQYF
TRBJ2-5,-,-,TRBV29-1,TGCAGCGTTGCGGGAGAGACCCAGTACTTC,CSVAGETQYF
TRBJ2-1,-,few,TRBV15,TGTGCCACCAGCAGAGCAAGGACAGATAACAATGAGCAGTTCTTC,CATSRARTDNNEQFF
TRBJ2-3,-,many,TRBV7-2,TGTGCCAGCAGCTTATGGATAGATACGCAGTATTTT,CASSLWIDTQYF
TRBJ2-2,-,-,TRBV12-3/TRBV12-4,TGTGCCAGCAGTTTAGCGGGGGGTAGCACCGGGGAGCTGTTTTTT,CASSLAGGSTGELFF
TRBJ1-2,-,few,TRBV5-6,TGTGCCAGCAGCTTTGACAGTGCCTATGGCTACACCTTC,CASSFDSAYGYTF
TRBJ1-1,-,few,TRBV20-1,TGCAGTGCCAAGACAGCGGACACTGAAGCTTTCTTT,CSAKTADTEAFF
TRBJ2-7,TRBD1,-,TRBV25-1,TGTGCCAGCAGTGATAAGAGGTGGGGACAGCGCTCCTACGAGCAGTACTTC,CASSDKRWGQRSYEQYF